Listed below are T cell receptor beta chains from one sample, sequenced in a study of shared clonotypes between healthy human individuals. Clones were sequenced by immunoSEQ multiplex PCR, and TCRdb holds only the in-frame ones, with some missing. The data contain roughly 2,000,000 clones, just under 95% of them singletons. The sample was naive CD8+ T cells from PBMCs. The receptor set was obtained from a man between 18 and 29 years old in good health. Some clones in this sample may be carry-over from other donors' samples. Each CDR3 is given with its conserved first and last residue. The D gene is left open where the match is weak. Expanded clones are given a class, and other clones once, few, many or no size at all.

v_gene,j_gene,d_gene,abundance,CDR3nt,CDR3aa
TRBV29-1,TRBJ2-5,.,.,TGCAGCGTTGACGAGGGGGAGAGAGAGACCCAGTACTTC,CSVDEGERETQYF
TRBV10-2,TRBJ2-7,.,.,TGCGCCAGCAGGAGTCTAAGGGACGAGCAGTACTTC,CASRSLRDEQYF
TRBV29-1,TRBJ2-3,TRBD1,.,TGCAGCGTCGAACGACAGGACAGGGTTGTCGCAGATACGCAGTATTTT,CSVERQDRVVADTQYF
TRBV5-5,TRBJ1-2,.,.,TGTGCCAGCAGCTTGGGTCTAGACGGCTACACCTTC,CASSLGLDGYTF
TRBV28,TRBJ2-7,.,.,TGTGCCAGCAGTTTATGGCAGGGTAAAAACGAGCAGTACTTC,CASSLWQGKNEQYF
TRBV5-4,TRBJ2-2,.,.,TGTGCCAGCAGCTTCAGGGGCGCGGGTCCCGCCGGGGAGCTGTTTTTT,CASSFRGAGPAGELFF
TRBV18,TRBJ1-2,.,once,TGTGCCAGCTCACCACCGGGGCATAGGACACTCTATGGCTACACCTTC,CASSPPGHRTLYGYTF
TRBV27,TRBJ2-1,TRBD2,.,TGTGCCAGCAACCGGGGAGGGGTCTACAATGAGCAGTTCTTC,CASNRGGVYNEQFF
TRBV19,TRBJ2-1,.,.,TGTGCCAGCAGGATAATCCCCGAGTCAGATGAGCAGTTCTTC,CASRIIPESDEQFF
TRBV7-8,TRBJ2-1,TRBD2,.,TGTGCCAGCAGCGCTGGACTAGCGGGTTTCTCCTACAATGAGCAGTTCTTC,CASSAGLAGFSYNEQFF
TRBV19,TRBJ1-1,TRBD1,few,TGTGCCAGTAGTATAGTAGGTATTGAGGACAGGGGCCCTGAAGCTTTCTTT,CASSIVGIEDRGPEAFF
TRBV7-9,TRBJ2-5,.,once,TGTGCCAGCAGCTCCGAGATTTTGAGGGAGACCCAGTACTTC,CASSSEILRETQYF
TRBV25-1,TRBJ1-1,.,.,TGTGCCAGCAGTCCCGGGAGGAGGACTGAAGCTTTCTTT,CASSPGRRTEAFF
TRBV5-1,TRBJ1-1,.,.,TGCGCCAGCAGCTTGGCACAGGGACCCCTCACTGAAGCTTTCTTT,CASSLAQGPLTEAFF
TRBV6-5,TRBJ1-1,.,.,TGTGCCAGCAGTAACGTACGTGAAGCTTTCTTT,CASSNVREAFF
TRBV14,TRBJ2-5,TRBD1,.,TGTGCCAGCAGACAGGGGAGAGAGACCCAGTACTTC,CASRQGRETQYF
TRBV19,TRBJ2-7,.,.,TGTGCCAGTCGTGGGACCCGACAGGCGGGCTCCTACGAGCAGTACTTC,CASRGTRQAGSYEQYF
TRBV5-6,TRBJ1-5,.,.,TGTGCCAGCAGCTTGGGTGGCAGGGGTTACAATCAGCCCCAGCATTTT,CASSLGGRGYNQPQHF
TRBV7-9,TRBJ2-2,TRBD2,.,TGTGCCAGCAGCTTGGGCGGGAGGGACACCGGGGAGCTGTTTTTT,CASSLGGRDTGELFF
TRBV11-2,TRBJ2-7,.,.,TGTGCCAGCAGCCTGGGGAACTACGAGCAGTACTTC,CASSLGNYEQYF
TRBV19,TRBJ1-1,.,.,TGTGCCAGTACCCCGTCGCGGGGGAACACTGAAGCTTTCTTT,CASTPSRGNTEAFF
TRBV10-3,TRBJ1-5,.,.,TGTGCCATCAGTGCGGGGGGGAATCAGCCCCAGCATTTT,CAISAGGNQPQHF
TRBV25-1,TRBJ2-5,TRBD2,.,TGTGCCAGCAGTGCTCCGGGACTAGGGAAGACCCAGTACTTC,CASSAPGLGKTQYF
TRBV7-3,TRBJ2-7,.,.,TGTGCCAGCAGCTTAAAAGGGGACCTCTACGAGCAGTACTTC,CASSLKGDLYEQYF
TRBV2,TRBJ2-7,.,.,TGTGCCAGCAGTGAAGGGGACTTTAGCTCCTACGAGCAGTACTTC,CASSEGDFSSYEQYF
TRBV5-1,TRBJ2-1,TRBD1,.,TGCGCCAGCAGCTGGACAGGGGCGGACAATGAGCAGTTCTTC,CASSWTGADNEQFF
TRBV28,TRBJ1-1,TRBD1,.,TGTGCCAGCACTCCCAGGGGGACAGGGGTCTTCAGGGACACTGAAGCTTTCTTT,CASTPRGTGVFRDTEAFF
TRBV29-1,TRBJ2-7,.,.,TGCAGCGTGCGCGGACGGGAAACCTACGAGCAGTACTTC,CSVRGRETYEQYF
TRBV6-5,TRBJ1-1,.,.,TGTGCCAGCAGTTACTCGACCACTGAAGCTTTCTTT,CASSYSTTEAFF
TRBV10-3,TRBJ2-7,.,.,TGTGCCATCAGTGGCCGGGACACAGCCTACGAGCAGTACTTC,CAISGRDTAYEQYF
TRBV5-3,TRBJ1-4,.,.,TGTGCCAGAAGCTTGGCCGGACCCCGGGGGGAAAAACTGTTTTTT,CARSLAGPRGEKLFF
TRBV28,TRBJ2-7,TRBD2,once,TGTGCCAGCAGTTCAACGTGGACTAGCGGGAACTCCTACGAGCAGTACTTC,CASSSTWTSGNSYEQYF
TRBV2,TRBJ2-3,TRBD2,.,TGTGCCAGCAGCGGTATATGGAAGCGGGAGGGCGCAGATACGCAGTATTTT,CASSGIWKREGADTQYF
TRBV5-1,TRBJ1-4,TRBD1,.,TGCGCCAGCAGCTTTATGGGACAGACTAATGAAAAACTGTTTTTT,CASSFMGQTNEKLFF
TRBV27,TRBJ2-4,.,.,TGTGCCAGCAGTTCTAGGGACGGTTCCAAAAACATTCAGTACTTC,CASSSRDGSKNIQYF
TRBV29-1,TRBJ2-7,.,.,TGCAGCGTTGTTGGGGGGGGCGGACGCGAGCAGTACTTC,CSVVGGGGREQYF
TRBV28,TRBJ2-2,TRBD2,.,TGTGCCAGCCTTCTGCTCTCGCGGGGGACGAACACCGGGGAGCTGTTTTTT,CASLLLSRGTNTGELFF
TRBV4-1,TRBJ2-1,.,.,TGCGCCAGCAGCCAAGCTCTTCTGCCAGGCGAGCAGTTCTTC,CASSQALLPGEQFF
TRBV28,TRBJ2-7,TRBD1,.,TGTGCCAGCAGTTGGGGACAGGGAATCTACGAGCAGTACTTC,CASSWGQGIYEQYF
TRBV27,TRBJ2-2,.,.,TGTGCCAGCAGTTTGGCGGCGCCCGGGGAGCTGTTTTTT,CASSLAAPGELFF
TRBV25-1,TRBJ2-1,TRBD2,.,TGTGCCAGCAGTACCCTAGCGGAGGACTCCTACAATGAGCAGTTCTTC,CASSTLAEDSYNEQFF
TRBV10-3,TRBJ2-7,.,.,TGTGCCATCAGTGTTACCGGGGAGGAGAGGATCTACGAGCAGTACTTC,CAISVTGEERIYEQYF
TRBV9,TRBJ2-1,TRBD2,.,TGTGCCAGCAGCCCCCGTAGCGGGAGCTCCTACAATGAGCAGTTCTTC,CASSPRSGSSYNEQFF
TRBV4-1,TRBJ2-7,TRBD2,once,TGCGCCAGCAGCCAAGTAGCGGGAGGGCCTCTCGAGCAGTACTTC,CASSQVAGGPLEQYF
TRBV7-9,TRBJ2-4,TRBD1,.,TGTGCCAGCAGCTTAGGGCCGACAGGGGGAAAGGCCAAAAACATTCAGTACTTC,CASSLGPTGGKAKNIQYF
TRBV27,TRBJ2-3,.,once,TGTGCCAGCAGTTTGACGGGAGCGGCAGATACGCAGTATTTT,CASSLTGAADTQYF
TRBV9,TRBJ1-2,.,once,TGTGCCAGCAGCGTACCGCAGGGAGGCCCAACCTATGGCTACACCTTC,CASSVPQGGPTYGYTF
TRBV27,TRBJ2-1,TRBD2,once,TGTGCCAGCAGTTTATCCTCTAGCGGCTCCTACAATGAGCAGTTCTTC,CASSLSSSGSYNEQFF
TRBV5-1,TRBJ2-7,TRBD2,.,TGCGCCAGCAGCTCGACTAGCGGGAGTCGGTCCGAGCAGTACTTC,CASSSTSGSRSEQYF
TRBV11-2,TRBJ2-1,.,.,TGTGCCAGCAGCTTATTTAGGGGGACCGTAAGCTCCTACAATGAGCAGTTCTTC,CASSLFRGTVSSYNEQFF